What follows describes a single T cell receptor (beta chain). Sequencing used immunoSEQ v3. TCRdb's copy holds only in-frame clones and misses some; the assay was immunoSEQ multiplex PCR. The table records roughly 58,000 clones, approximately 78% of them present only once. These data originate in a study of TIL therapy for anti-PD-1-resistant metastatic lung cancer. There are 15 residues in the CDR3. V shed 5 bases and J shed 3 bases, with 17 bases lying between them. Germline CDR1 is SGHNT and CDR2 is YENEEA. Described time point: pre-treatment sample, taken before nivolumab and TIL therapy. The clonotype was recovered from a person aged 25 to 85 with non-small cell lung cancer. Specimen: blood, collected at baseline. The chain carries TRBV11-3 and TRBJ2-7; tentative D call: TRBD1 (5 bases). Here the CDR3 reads CASSQDGQTVYEQYF. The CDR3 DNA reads TGTGCCAGCAGCCAGGACGGACAAACAGTCTACGAGCAGTACTTC.